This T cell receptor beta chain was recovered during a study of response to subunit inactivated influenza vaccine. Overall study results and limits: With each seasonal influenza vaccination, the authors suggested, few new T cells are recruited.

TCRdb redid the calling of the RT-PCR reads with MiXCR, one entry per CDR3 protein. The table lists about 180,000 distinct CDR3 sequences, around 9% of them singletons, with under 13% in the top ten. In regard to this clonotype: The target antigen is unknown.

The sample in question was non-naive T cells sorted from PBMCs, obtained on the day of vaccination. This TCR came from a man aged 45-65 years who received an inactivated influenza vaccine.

The CDR3 spells CASSRDGTGSYGYTF. In nucleotides, the CDR3 is TGCGCCAGCAGCCGGGATGGGACAGGGAGCTATGGCTACACCTTC. The chain recombines TRBV4-3 with TRBJ1-2; 9 nucleotides agree with TRBD1. The CDR3 extends over 15 amino acids. The V segment lost 4 bases and the J segment 4 bases; nucleotides outside the gene matches: 7. Germline V lookup: CDR1 LGHNA, CDR2 YSLEER.